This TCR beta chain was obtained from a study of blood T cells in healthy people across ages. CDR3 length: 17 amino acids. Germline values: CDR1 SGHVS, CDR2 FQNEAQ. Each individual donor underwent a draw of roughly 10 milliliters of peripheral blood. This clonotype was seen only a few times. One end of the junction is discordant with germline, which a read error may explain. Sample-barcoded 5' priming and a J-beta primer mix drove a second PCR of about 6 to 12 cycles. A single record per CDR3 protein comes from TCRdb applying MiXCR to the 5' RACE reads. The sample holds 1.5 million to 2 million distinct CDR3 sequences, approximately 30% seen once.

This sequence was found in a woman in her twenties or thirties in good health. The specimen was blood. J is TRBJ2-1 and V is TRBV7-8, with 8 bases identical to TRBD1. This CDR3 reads CASSSWTGRRVYNEQFF. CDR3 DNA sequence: TGTGCCAGCAGCTCCTGGACAGGGAGAAGGGTGTACAACGAGCAGTTCTTC.